One sample yielded the 19 T cell receptor beta chains listed below, sequenced in a study of control samples from healthy donors and cancer patients. Clones were read by immunoSEQ multiplex PCR, and TCRdb kept only the in-frame ones, dropping some. The sample shows about 140,000 clones, 80% to 95% of them seen only once. Input material: blood. Receptor source: a man aged 25-45 years in good health.

This clone was seen a single time. The chain joins TRBV27 to TRBJ2-1; the match to TRBD2 covers 8 bases. The CDR3 length is 13 residues. The J segment lost 7 bases and the V segment lost 8 bases, leaving 7 bases of the junction unmatched. Germline V CDR1 and CDR2: MNHEY, SMNVEV (reference sequence). Written as DNA, the CDR3 is TGTGCCAGCCGGGAGGGCGGAAGTAATGAGCAGTTCTTC. As protein: CASREGGSNEQFF.

The genes are TRBV19 and TRBJ1-4; 8 nucleotides line up with TRBD1. Germline values: CDR1 LNHDA, CDR2 SQIVND (reference sequence). This CDR3 has 14 residues. Trimming cost V 4 bases and J 4 bases; bases outside gene matches: 2. The CDR3 DNA follows: TGTGCCAGTAGTAGGGACAGGAGTAATGAAAAACTGTTTTTT. This codes for CASSRDRSNEKLFF.

The chain uses TRBV2 and TRBJ1-1, with unresolved D. From germline, CDR1 is SNHLY and CDR2 FYNNEI. V was clipped by 4 bases and J by 1 base, with 7 bases between them. The CDR3 is made up of 13 amino acids. The DNA for the CDR3 is TGTGCCAGCAGTGTACATTCGAACACTGAAGCTTTCTTT. This sequence encodes CASSVHSNTEAFF.

The rearrangement uses TRBV9 and TRBJ2-2; 7 bases map to TRBD2. Germline V gene lookup returns CDR1 SGDLS and CDR2 YYNGEE. Unmatched junction bases numbered 4, after V lost 5 bases and J lost 6 bases. The CDR3 contains 13 residues. The CDR3 protein is CASSRAGAGELFF. In DNA form, the CDR3 reads TGTGCCAGCAGTCGGGCGGGGGCCGGGGAGCTGTTTTTT. The full variable domain, with the rest looked up from reference TRBV9 and TRBJ2-2, is DSGVTQTPKHLITATGQRVTLRCSPRSGDLSVYWYQQSLDQGLQFLIQYYNGEERAKGNILERFSAQQFPDLHSELNLSSLELGDSALYFCASSRAGAGELFFGEGSRLTVL.

Only one count was recorded for this clone. The rearrangement links TRBV20-1 to TRBJ2-7; 16 nucleotides match TRBD2. The CDR3 is 20 residues long. Trimming cost V 3 bases and J 7 bases; bases outside gene matches: 21. The germline V gene encodes CDR1 DFQATT and CDR2 SNEGSKA (reference sequence). The CDR3 DNA is TGCAGTGCTAGTTCTCCGGGACTAGCGGGAGGGTCGAAAGGTACGAGGGAGCAGTACTTC. Protein product: CSASSPGLAGGSKGTREQYF.

In this sample, this clone turned up a few times. The chain joins TRBV28 to TRBJ2-1; D ambiguous. The V gene lost 7 bases and the J gene lost 9 bases, with 7 bases spanning the gap. The CDR3 is made up of 10 amino acids. Germline V gene sequence: CDR1 MDHEN, CDR2 SYDVKM. This chain's CDR3 is CASKDGEQFF. The DNA of the CDR3 is TGTGCCAGCAAAGACGGTGAGCAGTTCTTC.

This clone has only one observation. V and J are TRBV7-6 and TRBJ2-1; D not certain. Germline V gene sequence: CDR1 SGHVS, CDR2 FNYEAQ. V was trimmed by 2 bases and J by 7 bases, leaving 15 bases between them. The CDR3 totals 15 residues. In DNA, the CDR3 is TGTGCCAGCAGCTTATACCAGAGTCCTGGGAATGAGCAGTTCTTC. Protein: CASSLYQSPGNEQFF.

V gene TRBV18 combines with J gene TRBJ2-7; TRBD2 matches 8 bases. Germline trimming cut 3 bases from V and 4 bases from J; bases unmatched to any gene: 11. The CDR3 consists of 16 residues. Germline lookup yields CDR1 KGHSH and CDR2 LQKENI. CDR3 amino acids: CASSPLLGLGGYEQYF. The DNA for the CDR3 is TGTGCCAGCTCACCGTTATTGGGACTAGGGGGATACGAGCAGTACTTC.

The chain recombines TRBV4-3 with TRBJ2-3; no definite D call. Germline V lookup: CDR1 LGHNA, CDR2 YSLEER. V was pared by 1 base and J by 0 bases, with 5 bases between. The length of the CDR3 is 14 residues. CDR3 bases: TGCGCCAGCAGCCAAGGCGGTAGCACAGATACGCAGTATTTT. It yields the protein CASSQGGSTDTQYF.

The chain is built from TRBV19 and TRBJ2-7, with D possibly being TRBD2 (5 bases). This CDR3 spans 13 amino acids. V dropped 5 bases and J dropped 0 bases, with 8 bases sitting between them. Germline CDR1 reads LNHDA; CDR2 reads SQIVND (reference sequence). The CDR3 nucleotides read TGTGCCAGTAGTCATAGCGACTCCTACGAGCAGTACTTC. This sequence encodes CASSHSDSYEQYF.

This rearrangement joins TRBV11-2 to TRBJ1-6; D may be TRBD1 (5 bases). V was pared by 3 bases and J by 10 bases, with 7 bases between. The CDR3 has 12 amino acids. Germline V gives CDR1 SGHAT, CDR2 FQNNGV. CDR3 DNA: TGTGCCAGCAGCTTTGGGGACTCACCCCTCCACTTT. Its protein product is CASSFGDSPLHF.

The chain combines TRBV28 with TRBJ2-7, with 9 nucleotides matching TRBD2. V lost 2 bases and J lost 0; bases outside the gene matches: 5. The CDR3 loop spans 16 amino acids. Germline V gene data show CDR1 as MDHEN and CDR2 as SYDVKM. The CDR3 DNA reads as TGTGCCAGCAGTTTAGATCTAGCGGGATACTCCTACGAGCAGTACTTC. It translates to CASSLDLAGYSYEQYF.

This clone was recorded once. The chain has TRBV3-1 (or the pseudogene TRBV3-2) and TRBJ2-5, with D tentatively TRBD2 (5 bases). CDR1 is LGHDT and CDR2 is YNNKEL in the germline V gene (reference sequence). This CDR3 has 14 residues. Trimming removed 1 base at V and 4 bases at J, with 10 bases between. CDR3 sequence: CASSQGLAAETQYF. For the CDR3, the DNA is TGTGCCAGCAGCCAAGGGCTAGCAGCAGAGACCCAGTACTTC.

The V and J genes are TRBV7-3 and TRBJ1-1, with 8 bases lining up with TRBD1. Germline lookup yields CDR1 SGHTA and CDR2 FQGTGA. The CDR3 sequence is 13 residues long. V lost 1 base and J lost 11; bases outside the gene matches: 6. CDR3 loop: CASSLKQGARAFF. The DNA of the CDR3 is TGTGCCAGCAGCTTAAAGCAGGGGGCGCGCGCTTTCTTT.

The chain has TRBV19 and TRBJ1-5; 10 nucleotides match TRBD1. Losses at the gene ends were 3 bases for V and 6 bases for J; bases not matched to a gene: 5. The CDR3 runs to 15 residues. From germline, CDR1 is LNHDA and CDR2 SQIVND (reference sequence). CDR3 bases: TGTGCCAGTAGTATGTTGGACAGGGGGGCTCAGCCCCAGCATTTT. Protein product: CASSMLDRGAQPQHF.

The CDR3 DNA is TGTGCCAGCAGCTTAGGGGGACAGGGGAAAGATACGCAGTATTTT. This encodes CASSLGGQGKDTQYF. This chain connects TRBV7-2 to TRBJ2-3, with TRBD1 matching 10 bases. Per the germline V gene, CDR1 is SGHTA and CDR2 is FQGNSA. The CDR3 is 15 residues long. With 1 base clipped from V and 5 bases from J, the junction kept 3 bases outside the gene matches.

The J gene is TRBJ1-2, the V gene TRBV19; 7 bases are shared with TRBD1. CDR3 length equals 17 residues. V dropped 4 bases and J dropped 1; count of bases not matched to a gene: 12. The germline V gene encodes CDR1 LNHDA and CDR2 SQIVND (reference sequence). The CDR3: CASSRGNPGQRNYGYTF. The CDR3, as DNA: TGTGCCAGTAGTAGAGGAAATCCGGGACAGCGTAACTATGGCTACACCTTC.

The rearrangement uses TRBV15 and TRBJ2-1; 13 positions match TRBD2. The CDR3 loop spans 16 amino acids. The V segment lost 5 bases and the J segment 6 bases; nucleotides outside the gene matches: 7. Germline V lookup: CDR1 LNHNV, CDR2 YYDKDF (reference sequence). The CDR3 loop reads CATSLGLAGETNEQFF. The CDR3 bases are TGTGCCACCAGCCTTGGACTAGCGGGAGAAACCAATGAGCAGTTCTTC. The entire variable domain, with the rest obtained from reference TRBV15 and TRBJ2-1, is as follows: DAMVIQNPRYQVTQFGKPVTLSCSQTLNHNVMYWYQQKSSQAPKLLFHYYDKDFNNEADTPDNFQSRRPNTSFCFLDIRSPGLGDTAMYLCATSLGLAGETNEQFFGPGTRLTVL.

This chain uses TRBV28 with TRBJ2-5; 10 nucleotides line up with TRBD1. The germline V gene has CDR1 MDHEN and CDR2 SYDVKM. The CDR3 is 19 residues long. J was trimmed by 7 bases and V by 3 bases; bases with no gene match: 20. The CDR3 protein is CASSFAAERQGARVGTQYF. The CDR3 DNA sequence: TGTGCCAGCAGTTTCGCCGCCGAGAGACAGGGGGCGAGAGTCGGGACCCAGTACTTC.